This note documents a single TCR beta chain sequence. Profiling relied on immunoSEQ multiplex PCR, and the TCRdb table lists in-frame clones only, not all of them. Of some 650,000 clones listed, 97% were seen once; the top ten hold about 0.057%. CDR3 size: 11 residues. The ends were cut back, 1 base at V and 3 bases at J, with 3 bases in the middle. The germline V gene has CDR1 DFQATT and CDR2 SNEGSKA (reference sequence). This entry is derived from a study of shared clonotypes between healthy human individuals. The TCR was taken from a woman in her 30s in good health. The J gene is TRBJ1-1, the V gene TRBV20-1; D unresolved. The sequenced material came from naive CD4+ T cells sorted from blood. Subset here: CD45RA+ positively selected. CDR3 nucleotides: TGCAGTGCTAGAGCTTACACTGAAGCTTTCTTT. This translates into CSARAYTEAFF.